This T cell receptor beta chain appears in the sequencing data of a study of T-cell reconstitution after alpha-beta-depleted transplantation in children. Whole-study findings and limits: At around two months after transplant, the alpha-beta T cells were reportedly derived from several hundred expanded clones that came from non-depleted graft cells.

The sample holds many counts of this clonotype. What it binds is not known. Library preparation (for TCRbeta) was performed with unique molecular identifiers. Each CDR3 protein is one row after TCRdb ran MiXCR on the PCR reads. Of over 100,000 distinct CDR3 sequences in the sample, 7% to 8% are singletons; the top ten hold 16%. Germline V gene sequence: CDR1 DFQATT, CDR2 SNEGSKA (reference sequence). The V end was cut by 6 bases, the J end by 5 bases, with 19 bases between. This CDR3 has 14 amino acids. This specimen consisted of PBMCs, obtained before TCRalphabeta/CD19-depleted stem cell transplant. The receptor comes from a boy aged 2 to 10 with acute lymphoblastic leukemia, due to receive a stem cell transplant. V and J are TRBV20-1 and TRBJ2-5; weak D call: TRBD2 (7 bases). CDR3 in DNA: TGCAGTGCAAACCGGGGGCCAGCGGGGGAGACCCAGTACTTC. Translating gives CSANRGPAGETQYF.